These T cell receptor beta chains were read from a single sample in a study of blood T cells in healthy people across ages. TCRdb recomputed calls from the 5' RACE reads with MiXCR, one row per CDR3 protein. The table has fewer than 2,000,000 distinct CDR3 sequences, 30% to 40% seen once; the top ten hold about 11%. The sample comprised blood. The source of these receptors is a woman between 25 and 40 years old in good health. Both conserved end residues are part of each CDR3. The order of the fields is J gene, V gene, CDR3 protein.

TRBJ2-7 | TRBV7-6 | CAGSLKPPGPHYEQYF
TRBJ2-7 | TRBV3-1 | CASSQRGAGQEQYF
TRBJ1-2 | TRBV11-2 | CASSSTDYYGYTF
TRBJ1-2 | TRBV6-1 | CASNLLQNGYTF
TRBJ2-1 | TRBV28 | CASSGRDTVNEQFF
TRBJ1-4 | TRBV11-1 | CASSSFRDREEKLFF
NA | TRBV12-5 | CASGLFPDRGPKETQYF
TRBJ1-2 | TRBV7-2 | CASSLSRGPLYGYTF
TRBJ2-1 | TRBV4-1 | CASSQVGLAHNNEQFF
TRBJ2-7 | TRBV6-7 | CASSYQPGGADEQYF
TRBJ1-5 | TRBV30 | CAWRIQGLGQPQHF
TRBJ2-1 | TRBV7-2 | CASSSTQLYSYNEQFF
TRBJ2-5 | TRBV5-4 | CASSFSRGEETQYF
TRBJ1-5 | TRBV7-9 | CASSLGLSGNQPQHF
TRBJ2-7 | TRBV28 | CATLLRAEGSYEQYF
TRBJ1-5 | TRBV19 | CASSIEGNQPQHF
TRBJ2-3 | TRBV20-1 | CSAREGLAQSTDTQYF
TRBJ2-1 | TRBV6-5 | CASSKPGPKQFF
TRBJ2-7 | TRBV20-1 | CSAPMTSGGPQAQYF
TRBJ1-2 | TRBV25-1 | CASSEWGVDGYTF
TRBJ2-3 | TRBV10-1 | CASSEGMGTDTQYF
TRBJ2-5 | TRBV20-1 | CSARDLRTRETQYF
TRBJ1-6 | TRBV6-2/TRBV6-3 | CARVGDRVHDNSPLHF
TRBJ2-7 | TRBV3-1 | CASSQETTAIYEQYF
TRBJ2-5 | TRBV6-8 | CASSYSHRQGGETQYF
TRBJ2-1 | TRBV27 | CANSSPRTSAFDEQFF
TRBJ2-5 | TRBV20-1 | CSARDTSGRGETQYF
TRBJ2-4 | TRBV6-2/TRBV6-3 | CASSGWPRTKNIQYF
TRBJ2-2 | TRBV5-6 | CASSSTGANTGELFF
TRBJ2-1 | TRBV7-8 | CASSLGREGKDNEQFF
TRBJ1-2 | TRBV6-5 | CASKGGSHDYGYTF
TRBJ2-7 | TRBV15 | CATSARRAYEQYF
TRBJ1-2 | TRBV4-1 | CASSQGQIGYTF
TRBJ2-7 | TRBV20-1 | CSAPLKGGNEQYF
TRBJ2-1 | TRBV9 | CASSTPGASGRSEHEQFF
TRBJ2-7 | TRBV25-1 | CASSEGLASFYEQYF
TRBJ2-1 | TRBV4-2 | CASSQPSEDEQFF
TRBJ2-1 | TRBV14 | CASSQEPAFYLGSYNEQFF
TRBJ2-7 | TRBV6-1 | CASSERDPYEQYF
TRBJ1-1 | TRBV20-1 | CSARGQGGVPEAFF
TRBJ2-5 | TRBV28 | CASSLTGRTLETQYF
TRBJ1-1 | TRBV27 | CASSWERWAEAFF
TRBJ2-7 | TRBV6-5 | CASSPDRFPSYEQYF
TRBJ2-7 | TRBV14 | CASSQDQTERAYERYF
NA | TRBV12-3/TRBV12-4 | CASSLSGGGHEQYF